A single sample is the source of the 9 T cell receptor beta chains below, sequenced in a study of T cell repertoires in cytomegalovirus infection. Via MiXCR, TCRdb re-called the reads, giving one row per CDR3 protein. The data show about 280,000 distinct CDR3 sequences, under 25% seen once. Their recognized antigens are unknown. The sequences come from cultured PBMCs, collected from culture after CMV antigen stimulation. These receptors all come from a human donor in good health (CMV status not recorded). Some clones in this sample may be carry-over from other donors' samples.

This sequence joins TRBV18 and TRBJ1-1; TRBD1 matches at 7 bases. The CDR3 runs to 14 residues. V dropped 7 bases and J dropped 4; count of bases not matched to a gene: 9. CDR1 KGHSH and CDR2 LQKENI come from the germline V gene. This chain's CDR3 is CASLIRQGVTEAFF. CDR3 DNA: TGTGCCAGCTTAATCCGACAGGGTGTCACTGAAGCTTTCTTT.

This clonotype was observed many times. DNA for the CDR3: TGTGCCAGCAGCTTTAACTATCCGGGGACTAGTAACAATGAGCAGTTCTTC. The encoded protein is CASSFNYPGTSNNEQFF. The chain has TRBV7-6 and TRBJ2-1; 8 bases fit TRBD2. V was pared by 3 bases and J by 5 bases, with 12 bases of the junction left unmatched. Germline V gene sequence: CDR1 SGHVS, CDR2 FNYEAQ. This CDR3 has 17 amino acids.

This clonotype occurred once. The genes are TRBV4-3 and TRBJ2-1; 9 bases align to TRBD2. This CDR3 comprises 18 residues. V lost 0 bases and J lost 10; bases outside the gene matches: 16. CDR1 is LGHNA, CDR2 YSLEER, per germline. Written as DNA, the CDR3 is TGCGCCAGCAGCCAAGATATCCCGAGCGGGAGGCCCGGTAACGAGCAGTTCTTC. The encoded protein is CASSQDIPSGRPGNEQFF.

This clonotype was seen a few times. This chain links TRBV9 with TRBJ1-1; D gene uncertain. Germline-derived CDR1 and CDR2 are SGDLS and YYNGEE. The V end was cut by 7 bases, the J end by 1 base, with 23 bases between. This CDR3 is built from 17 residues. The CDR3 sequence: CASVVGPTVLPNTEAFF. The CDR3 nucleotides read TGTGCCAGCGTAGTAGGTCCCACCGTCCTGCCGAACACTGAAGCTTTCTTT.

The sample holds a few counts of this clonotype. The rearrangement uses TRBV28 and TRBJ1-3; 12 nucleotides align to TRBD1. Germline assignment: CDR1 MDHEN and CDR2 SYDVKM. Unmatched junction bases numbered 5, after V lost 4 bases and J lost 4 bases. There are 16 residues in the CDR3. The CDR3 reads CASSSGQGAWGNTIYF. The CDR3 region has the DNA TGTGCCAGCAGTTCGGGACAGGGGGCTTGGGGAAACACCATATATTTT. Drawing the rest from reference TRBV28 and TRBJ1-3, the complete variable domain is DVKVTQSSRYLVKRTGEKVFLECVQDMDHENMFWYRQDPGLGLRLIYFSYDVKMKEKGDIPEGYSVSREKKERFSLILESASTNQTSMYLCASSSGQGAWGNTIYFGEGSWLTVV.

The V and J genes are TRBV9 and TRBJ2-3, with D uncertain. V shed 0 bases and J shed 3 bases, with 5 bases lying between them. Germline CDR1 reads SGDLS; CDR2 reads YYNGEE. This CDR3 spans 13 amino acids. The DNA of the CDR3 is TGTGCCAGCAGCGTAGGGGTGACAGATACGCAGTATTTT. Translating it yields CASSVGVTDTQYF.

This clonotype was seen a few times. The chain employs TRBV5-4 and TRBJ1-1, with unresolved D. In germline, CDR1 is SGHNT, CDR2 YYREEE (reference sequence). The CDR3 has 15 amino acids. The V gene lost 9 bases and the J gene lost 6 bases, with 24 bases spanning the gap. The CDR3 spells CAIRRAGTTASEAFF. The CDR3 nucleotides read TGTGCCATCCGCCGGGCCGGAACAACCGCCTCTGAAGCTTTCTTT.

The chain has TRBV27 and TRBJ1-3; no reliable D call. Germline loops: CDR1 MNHEY, CDR2 SMNVEV (reference sequence). The CDR3 spans 16 residues. V lost 5 bases and J lost 0, with 14 bases in between. CDR3 nucleotide sequence: TGTGCCAGCAGTCCCCGGGTGCTGAGCTCTGGAAACACCATATATTTT. As protein: CASSPRVLSSGNTIYF.

In DNA form, the CDR3 reads TGCGCCAGCAGCCAAGTTGATATGGATCAGCCCCAGCATTTT. Its translation is CASSQVDMDQPQHF. V is TRBV4-1 and J is TRBJ1-5; no clear D gene. This CDR3 spans 14 amino acids. The ends were cut back, 1 base at V and 5 bases at J, with 9 bases in the middle. Germline CDR1 is MGHRA and CDR2 is YSYEKL.